These 21 T cell receptor beta chains came from one sample sequenced in a study of cytomegalovirus exposure and HLA in healthy donors. PCR employed 60 Vbeta and 13 Jbeta primers. Some clones are missing from TCRdb's copy, which holds only in-frame ones; the method was immunoSEQ multiplex PCR. The repertoire consists of 160,000 or so clones, with roughly 84% occurring once and the leading ten covering 1.5% to 1.7%. Source material: PBMCs. The receptor source for this set is a woman aged 18-29 years in good health and CMV-seronegative.

This chain joins TRBV2 and TRBJ2-3; TRBD1 aligns across 7 bases. CDR3 length: 13 residues. Per germline, CDR1 SNHLY and CDR2 FYNNEI. V was pared by 8 bases and J by 5 bases, with 7 bases of the junction left unmatched. CDR3 sequence reads: CASESTGEDTQYF. In DNA, the CDR3 is TGTGCCAGCGAGAGTACAGGGGAAGATACGCAGTATTTT.

The V gene is TRBV4-1, the J gene TRBJ2-2; D is perhaps TRBD1 (6 bases). V dropped 7 bases and J dropped 1 base, with 13 bases sitting between them. Germline V lookup: CDR1 MGHRA, CDR2 YSYEKL. This CDR3 has 15 residues. The CDR3 sequence: CASKGRTVNTGELFF. Written as DNA, the CDR3 is TGCGCCAGCAAAGGTCGGACAGTGAACACCGGGGAGCTGTTTTTT.

The chain is built from TRBV19 and TRBJ1-6, with TRBD1 as a possible D gene (6 bases). Germline CDR1 reads LNHDA; CDR2 reads SQIVND (reference sequence). V lost 10 bases and J 9 bases, leaving 19 bases between the germline ends. CDR3 length: 14 residues. CDR3 bases: TGTGCCACCGGGGAGGGGGGGGGTTTTTCACCCCTCCACTTT. It yields the protein CATGEGGGFSPLHF.

The rearrangement links TRBV19 to TRBJ1-2, with TRBD1 matching 11 bases. Germline V gene sequence: CDR1 LNHDA, CDR2 SQIVND (reference sequence). The CDR3 runs to 15 residues. J lost 5 bases, V lost 5 bases, and 7 bases had no gene match. The CDR3 region has the DNA TGTGCCAGTAGTCCAGGACAGGGGGCCCTATATGGCTACACCTTC. Protein product: CASSPGQGALYGYTF.

The chain couples TRBV6-1 to TRBJ1-2, with TRBD1 matching 9 bases. This CDR3 spans 14 amino acids. Germline V gives CDR1 MNHNS, CDR2 SASEGT. Trimming cost V 6 bases and J 5 bases; bases outside gene matches: 7. This chain's CDR3 is CASSRQGGRYGYTF. The CDR3 DNA sequence: TGTGCCAGCAGCCGACAGGGGGGACGGTATGGCTACACCTTC.

The chain recombines TRBV7-2 with TRBJ2-5, with D possibly TRBD1 on 7 matching bases. Trimming removed 1 base at V and 5 bases at J, with 11 bases between. This CDR3 is built from 14 residues. In germline, CDR1 is SGHTA, CDR2 FQGNSA. CDR3 loop: CASSLGRGAETQYF. CDR3 nucleotides: TGTGCCAGCAGCTTAGGCAGGGGGGCGGAGACCCAGTACTTC. The full variable domain, with the rest looked up from reference TRBV7-2 and TRBJ2-5, is GAGVSQSPSNKVTEKGKDVELRCDPISGHTALYWYRQSLGQGLEFLIYFQGNSAPDKSGLPSDRFSAERTGGSVSTLTIQRTQQEDSAVYLCASSLGRGAETQYFGPGTRLLVL.

This clone was counted a single time. The chain carries TRBV6-1 and TRBJ1-1; D is undetermined. V dropped 6 bases and J dropped 4 bases, with 12 bases sitting between them. The CDR3 has 13 residues. Germline V CDR1 and CDR2: MNHNS, SASEGT. The CDR3, as DNA: TGTGCCAGCAGGCAGAGGATGGCCACTGAAGCTTTCTTT. Translated: CASRQRMATEAFF.

The chain joins TRBV5-1 to TRBJ1-2; 8 nucleotides agree with TRBD1. The CDR3 runs 14 residues. Germline CDR1 and CDR2: SGHRS and YFSETQ. V dropped 4 bases and J dropped 5; count of bases not matched to a gene: 7. The CDR3 coding sequence is TGCGCCAGCAGCACTGGACAGGGTGGGTATGGCTACACCTTC. This gives the protein CASSTGQGGYGYTF. The full variable domain, its missing parts supplied by reference TRBV5-1 and TRBJ1-2, is KAGVTQTPRYLIKTRGQQVTLSCSPISGHRSVSWYQQTPGQGLQFLFEYFSETQRNKGNFPGRFSGRQFSNSRSEMNVSTLELGDSALYLCASSTGQGGYGYTFGSGTRLTVV.

V is TRBV6-5 and J is TRBJ1-5; tentatively, D is TRBD1 (6 bases). Trimming cost V 6 bases and J 4 bases, with 10 bases left between them. The CDR3 has 13 amino acids. The germline CDR1 and CDR2 sequences are MNHEY and SVGAGI. The CDR3 spells CASSPDRNQPQHF. The CDR3 coding sequence is TGTGCCAGCAGCCCAGACAGGAATCAGCCCCAGCATTTT.

V gene TRBV4-1 combines with J gene TRBJ2-2; 9 positions match TRBD1. The V gene end was trimmed by 5 bases and the J gene end by 6 bases; junction bases not matched to a gene: 4. Per the germline V gene, CDR1 is MGHRA and CDR2 is YSYEKL. The CDR3 totals 14 residues. CDR3 DNA sequence: TGCGCCAGCAGCGCCCGGACAGGGGCCGGGGAGCTGTTTTTT. Amino acids: CASSARTGAGELFF.

This chain uses TRBV5-6 with TRBJ2-3; the D is unclear. The germline V gene has CDR1 SGHDT and CDR2 YYEEEE. The CDR3 totals 13 residues. V was cut by 1 base and J by 0 bases, with 3 bases left in between. CDR3 sequence reads: CASSLTSTDTQYF. In DNA, the CDR3 is TGTGCCAGCAGCTTGACTAGCACAGATACGCAGTATTTT.

This sequence joins TRBV7-9 and TRBJ2-3; the D is unclear. The CDR3 loop spans 12 amino acids. The V gene's germline CDR1 is SEHNR and CDR2 FQNEAQ (reference sequence). V lost 2 bases to trimming and J lost 5 bases, with 5 bases between them. CDR3 in DNA: TGTGCCAGCAGCTTAACGCGAGATACGCAGTATTTT. This translates into CASSLTRDTQYF.

This sequence joins TRBV11-2 and TRBJ2-2, with D maybe TRBD1 (6 bases). CDR3 size: 17 residues. The V gene lost 7 bases and the J gene lost 0 bases, with 18 bases spanning the gap. Germline V gene sequence: CDR1 SGHAT, CDR2 FQNNGV. The CDR3 nucleotides are TGTGCCAGCATACGGGGTCGGGGACAACCGAACACCGGGGAGCTGTTTTTT. It encodes CASIRGRGQPNTGELFF.

V gene TRBV29-1 combines with J gene TRBJ2-5; 10 bases are a match to TRBD2. This CDR3 is 14 amino acids long. V trimming: 1 base; J trimming: 4 bases; junction bases outside the gene matches: 3. The germline CDR1 and CDR2 sequences are SQVTM and ANQGSEA. In DNA, the CDR3 is TGCAGCGTTGAAGGTTCTAGCGGGGGAGAGACCCAGTACTTC. As protein: CSVEGSSGGETQYF.

The chain employs TRBV6-5 and TRBJ1-5; D perhaps matches TRBD1 (5 bases). Germline V gives CDR1 MNHEY, CDR2 SVGAGI. V was pared by 5 bases and J by 2 bases, with 13 bases between. This CDR3 is built from 15 residues. The CDR3 reads CASSRQTNRNQPQHF. As DNA, the CDR3 is TGTGCCAGCAGTAGACAGACAAATCGCAATCAGCCCCAGCATTTT.

V gene TRBV28 combines with J gene TRBJ1-4; TRBD1 matches at 9 bases. In germline, CDR1 is MDHEN, CDR2 SYDVKM. CDR3 length: 19 residues. J gave up 2 bases and V 3 bases, and 13 bases lay outside the gene matches. CDR3 protein: CASSFPSQQGAITNEKLFF. CDR3 coding DNA: TGTGCCAGCAGTTTCCCTAGTCAACAGGGGGCGATCACTAATGAAAAACTGTTTTTT. The full variable domain, completed using reference TRBV28 and TRBJ1-4, is DVKVTQSSRYLVKRTGEKVFLECVQDMDHENMFWYRQDPGLGLRLIYFSYDVKMKEKGDIPEGYSVSREKKERFSLILESASTNQTSMYLCASSFPSQQGAITNEKLFFGSGTQLSVL.

V and J are TRBV11-2 and TRBJ2-5; TRBD1 agrees at 12 bases. Losses at the gene ends were 1 base for V and 5 bases for J; bases not matched to a gene: 2. From germline, CDR1 is SGHAT and CDR2 FQNNGV. The CDR3 runs to 15 residues. For the CDR3, the DNA is TGTGCCAGCAGCTTAGTGGGGACAGGGGGCGAGACCCAGTACTTC. Amino acid sequence: CASSLVGTGGETQYF. Full variable domain (remainder filled in from reference TRBV11-2 and TRBJ2-5): EAGVAQSPRYKIIEKRQSVAFWCNPISGHATLYWYQQILGQGPKLLIQFQNNGVVDDSQLPKDRFSAERLKGVDSTLKIQPAKLEDSAVYLCASSLVGTGGETQYFGPGTRLLVL.

V usage is TRBV28 and J usage is TRBJ2-1; 8 bases align to TRBD1. Germline V gene sequence: CDR1 MDHEN, CDR2 SYDVKM. The CDR3 spans 15 residues. V shed 6 bases, J shed 2 bases, and the junction held 6 bases outside the gene matches. The CDR3 is CASRQTGEAYNEQFF. The CDR3 coding sequence is TGTGCCAGCAGACAGACAGGGGAGGCCTACAATGAGCAGTTCTTC.

The chain carries TRBV11-2 and TRBJ2-6, with D uncertain. Germline V lookup: CDR1 SGHAT, CDR2 FQNNGV. With 10 bases removed from V and 4 bases from J, the gap between germline ends came to 5 bases. The CDR3 length is 11 residues. The DNA for the CDR3 is TGTGCCACGAGGGGGGCCAACGTCCTGACTTTC. This codes for CATRGANVLTF. Full variable domain (missing parts from reference TRBV11-2 and TRBJ2-6): EAGVAQSPRYKIIEKRQSVAFWCNPISGHATLYWYQQILGQGPKLLIQFQNNGVVDDSQLPKDRFSAERLKGVDSTLKIQPAKLEDSAVYLCATRGANVLTFGAGSRLTVL.

CDR3 residues: CATSTSSNQPQHF. CDR3 bases: TGTGCCACCTCCACAAGTAGCAATCAGCCCCAGCATTTT. V is TRBV6-6 and J is TRBJ1-5, with D unclear. The ends were cut back, 10 bases at V and 0 bases at J, with 10 bases in the middle. The germline gives CDR1 MNHNY, CDR2 SVGAGI (reference sequence). The CDR3 totals 13 residues.

The chain couples TRBV11-2 to TRBJ2-5, with 12 bases aligning to TRBD1. J was trimmed by 5 bases and V by 1 base; bases with no gene match: 14. This CDR3 contains 19 residues. Germline assignment: CDR1 SGHAT and CDR2 FQNNGV. CDR3 sequence reads: CASSLVRGGGTGGGETQYF. CDR3 sequence (DNA): TGTGCCAGCAGCTTAGTGCGGGGGGGAGGGACAGGGGGCGGGGAGACCCAGTACTTC.